A selection of T cell receptor beta chains follows, all from one sample in a study of cytomegalovirus exposure and HLA in healthy donors. Data came from immunoSEQ multiplex PCR; TCRdb stores just in-frame clones and leaves some out. The sample records approximately 90,000 clones, roughly 96% being singletons. Sequencing used PBMCs. All receptors derive from a man between 18 and 29 years old in good health and CMV-seronegative. Each CDR3 is given with its conserved first and last residue. The order of the fields is D gene, CDR3 length, J gene, clone size, V gene, CDR3 DNA, CDR3 protein. D genes are given only for firm matches. Size values are once, few and many counts, or a class for expanded clones, and some rows have none.

d_gene: TRBD1; len: 16; j_gene: TRBJ1-4; abundance: -; v_gene: TRBV27; CDR3nt: TGTGCCAGCAGTTTCCTCCGACAGGGGAAAAATGAAAAACTGTTTTTT; CDR3aa: CASSFLRQGKNEKLFF
d_gene: -; len: 12; j_gene: TRBJ2-3; abundance: -; v_gene: TRBV9; CDR3nt: TGTGCCAGCAGCCCCCAGACAGATACGCAGTATTTT; CDR3aa: CASSPQTDTQYF
d_gene: TRBD2; len: 16; j_gene: TRBJ2-1; abundance: -; v_gene: TRBV25-1; CDR3nt: TGTGCCAGCAGTGGGGCTAGCGGGAGTTTAGGCTATGAGCAGTTCTTC; CDR3aa: CASSGASGSLGYEQFF
d_gene: -; len: 15; j_gene: TRBJ2-5; abundance: -; v_gene: TRBV7-2; CDR3nt: TGTGCCAGCAGCCCAATCCGGGACTTTCAAGAGACCCAGTACTTC; CDR3aa: CASSPIRDFQETQYF
d_gene: -; len: 13; j_gene: TRBJ1-1; abundance: -; v_gene: TRBV29-1; CDR3nt: TGCAGCGTGCGGGGCAGGATGAACACTGAAGCTTTCTTT; CDR3aa: CSVRGRMNTEAFF
d_gene: -; len: 14; j_gene: TRBJ2-7; abundance: once; v_gene: TRBV7-2; CDR3nt: TGTGCCAGCAGCTTAGCCCTTAGCTCCTACGAGCAGTACTTC; CDR3aa: CASSLALSSYEQYF
d_gene: -; len: 14; j_gene: TRBJ1-5; abundance: -; v_gene: TRBV9; CDR3nt: TGTGCCAGCAGCGTAGGTACAGGGAATCAGCCCCAGCATTTT; CDR3aa: CASSVGTGNQPQHF
d_gene: TRBD2; len: 16; j_gene: TRBJ2-1; abundance: -; v_gene: TRBV5-5; CDR3nt: TGTGCCAGCAGCGTCGGACTAGCGGGTTCCTACAATGAGCAGTTCTTC; CDR3aa: CASSVGLAGSYNEQFF
d_gene: -; len: 15; j_gene: TRBJ2-2; abundance: -; v_gene: TRBV7-3; CDR3nt: TGTGCCAGCAGCCCTACGTCACGGAACACCGGGGAGCTGTTTTTT; CDR3aa: CASSPTSRNTGELFF
d_gene: -; len: 15; j_gene: TRBJ2-2; abundance: -; v_gene: TRBV6-5; CDR3nt: TGTGCCAGCAGTTATCAACTCCCTAACACCGGGGAGCTGTTTTTT; CDR3aa: CASSYQLPNTGELFF
d_gene: TRBD1; len: 14; j_gene: TRBJ1-1; abundance: -; v_gene: TRBV11-2; CDR3nt: TGTGCCAGCAGCCCCCGACAGGGGCGCACTGAAGCTTTCTTT; CDR3aa: CASSPRQGRTEAFF
d_gene: -; len: 15; j_gene: TRBJ2-5; abundance: -; v_gene: TRBV30; CDR3nt: TGTGCCTGGAGTAGGTGGGAGAAGGAAGTCGAGACCCAGTACTTC; CDR3aa: CAWSRWEKEVETQYF
d_gene: TRBD1; len: 14; j_gene: TRBJ2-1; abundance: -; v_gene: TRBV5-4; CDR3nt: TGTGCCAGCAGCCAGACAGGGGGAGGGGATGAGCAGTTCTTC; CDR3aa: CASSQTGGGDEQFF
d_gene: -; len: 15; j_gene: TRBJ1-1; abundance: once; v_gene: TRBV18; CDR3nt: TGTGCCAGCTCACCGAGAGCGGCCAAAAACACTGAAGCTTTCTTT; CDR3aa: CASSPRAAKNTEAFF
d_gene: -; len: 16; j_gene: TRBJ2-6; abundance: -; v_gene: TRBV6-5; CDR3nt: TGTGCCAGCAGTTCGCCCGCCAGGGCTGGGGCCAACGTCCTGACTTTC; CDR3aa: CASSSPARAGANVLTF
d_gene: TRBD1; len: 14; j_gene: TRBJ2-3; abundance: -; v_gene: TRBV19; CDR3nt: TGTGCCAGCCACCCAACAGGGGTCACAGATACGCAGTATTTT; CDR3aa: CASHPTGVTDTQYF
d_gene: -; len: 18; j_gene: TRBJ1-5; abundance: -; v_gene: TRBV10-3; CDR3nt: TGTGCCATCAGTGATAATGTTCGGGGAGGGGATAGCAATCAGCCCCAGCATTTT; CDR3aa: CAISDNVRGGDSNQPQHF
d_gene: TRBD1; len: 15; j_gene: TRBJ1-4; abundance: -; v_gene: TRBV5-1; CDR3nt: TGCGCCAGCAGCTTGGGGGACAGGCTTAATGAAAAACTGTTTTTT; CDR3aa: CASSLGDRLNEKLFF
d_gene: -; len: 15; j_gene: TRBJ1-1; abundance: -; v_gene: TRBV11-1; CDR3nt: TGTGCCAGCAGCGCGGGGGGGCGACCGAACACTGAAGCTTTCTTT; CDR3aa: CASSAGGRPNTEAFF
d_gene: TRBD1; len: 16; j_gene: TRBJ2-5; abundance: -; v_gene: TRBV28; CDR3nt: TGTGCCAGCAGTCCCCCCGGGACAGGGGTTGGAGAGACCCAGTACTTC; CDR3aa: CASSPPGTGVGETQYF
d_gene: -; len: 14; j_gene: TRBJ2-1; abundance: -; v_gene: TRBV5-1; CDR3nt: TGCGCCAGCTTTGAGTTGAGCTCCTACAATGAGCAGTTCTTC; CDR3aa: CASFELSSYNEQFF
d_gene: TRBD2; len: 17; j_gene: TRBJ2-1; abundance: -; v_gene: TRBV7-8; CDR3nt: TGTGCCAGCAGCTTAGCGGGGACTAGCGGGAGCGGGGTTGAGCAGTTCTTC; CDR3aa: CASSLAGTSGSGVEQFF
d_gene: TRBD2; len: 16; j_gene: TRBJ2-2; abundance: -; v_gene: TRBV27; CDR3nt: TGTGCCAGCAGTTTATTAGGCTTGGGGGGGACCGGGGAGCTGTTTTTT; CDR3aa: CASSLLGLGGTGELFF
d_gene: -; len: 14; j_gene: TRBJ1-1; abundance: -; v_gene: TRBV2; CDR3nt: TGTGCCAGCAGTGAAGGGTTTTTAGCCAGTGAAGCTTTCTTT; CDR3aa: CASSEGFLASEAFF
d_gene: -; len: 17; j_gene: TRBJ2-1; abundance: -; v_gene: TRBV5-1; CDR3nt: TGCGCCAGCAGCGGGCGTTTGCGGGCTTCTGGGTTGAGTGAGCAGTTCTTC; CDR3aa: CASSGRLRASGLSEQFF
d_gene: TRBD1; len: 15; j_gene: TRBJ1-1; abundance: -; v_gene: TRBV30; CDR3nt: TGTGCCTGGAGCCCGGGACAGGGGATGAACACTGAAGCTTTCTTT; CDR3aa: CAWSPGQGMNTEAFF
d_gene: -; len: 17; j_gene: TRBJ1-1; abundance: once; v_gene: TRBV5-1; CDR3nt: TGCGCCAGCAGCTCCCCCCAAACAGAGCCGATGAACACTGAAGCTTTCTTT; CDR3aa: CASSSPQTEPMNTEAFF
d_gene: TRBD1; len: 11; j_gene: TRBJ1-1; abundance: -; v_gene: TRBV19; CDR3nt: TGTGCCAGTAGTGGGGACAGAGAAGCTTTCTTT; CDR3aa: CASSGDREAFF
d_gene: -; len: 12; j_gene: TRBJ1-2; abundance: -; v_gene: TRBV4-1; CDR3nt: TGCGCCAGCAGCGAGGGTTTAGCTGGCTACACCTTC; CDR3aa: CASSEGLAGYTF
d_gene: -; len: 13; j_gene: TRBJ1-2; abundance: -; v_gene: TRBV6-1; CDR3nt: TGTGCCAGCAGTGCCGGACAGAACTATGGCTACACCTTC; CDR3aa: CASSAGQNYGYTF
d_gene: TRBD1; len: 14; j_gene: TRBJ1-1; abundance: -; v_gene: TRBV5-1; CDR3nt: TGCGCCAGCAGCTTCGGGACAGGGAACACTGAAGCTTTCTTT; CDR3aa: CASSFGTGNTEAFF
d_gene: TRBD2; len: 13; j_gene: TRBJ2-1; abundance: -; v_gene: TRBV7-3; CDR3nt: TGTGCCTCGGCGGCTAGCGGTTACAATGAGCAGTTCTTC; CDR3aa: CASAASGYNEQFF
d_gene: -; len: 11; j_gene: TRBJ2-7; abundance: -; v_gene: TRBV20-1; CDR3nt: TGCAGTGCCAAGCCCGGCTACGAGCAGTACTTC; CDR3aa: CSAKPGYEQYF
d_gene: -; len: 13; j_gene: TRBJ1-5; abundance: -; v_gene: TRBV5-6; CDR3nt: TGTGCCAGCAGCTCACAGGGAGATCAGCCCCAGCATTTT; CDR3aa: CASSSQGDQPQHF
d_gene: -; len: 15; j_gene: TRBJ1-1; abundance: -; v_gene: TRBV28; CDR3nt: TGTGCCAGCAGTCCGTCGACCCCCAGAGGGACTGAAGCTTTCTTT; CDR3aa: CASSPSTPRGTEAFF
d_gene: TRBD1; len: 16; j_gene: TRBJ1-2; abundance: -; v_gene: TRBV27; CDR3nt: TGTGCCAGCAGCCCGCAGGGGGGTCTAGCTAACTATGGCTACACCTTC; CDR3aa: CASSPQGGLANYGYTF
d_gene: -; len: 13; j_gene: TRBJ2-5; abundance: -; v_gene: TRBV7-2; CDR3nt: TGTGCCAGCAGCCAAAGCGGCAAAGAGACCCAGTACTTC; CDR3aa: CASSQSGKETQYF
d_gene: -; len: 11; j_gene: TRBJ2-5; abundance: -; v_gene: TRBV25-1; CDR3nt: TGTGCCAGCAGTTCGCGCGAGACCCAGTACTTC; CDR3aa: CASSSRETQYF
d_gene: -; len: 14; j_gene: TRBJ1-1; abundance: -; v_gene: TRBV19; CDR3nt: TGTGCCAGTAGTACCCCCGGAGTCTACACTGAAGCTTTCTTT; CDR3aa: CASSTPGVYTEAFF
d_gene: TRBD1; len: 16; j_gene: TRBJ1-3; abundance: -; v_gene: TRBV5-1; CDR3nt: TGCGCCAGCAGCTTGGGACAGGGAGGAAGGAAGAACACCATATATTTT; CDR3aa: CASSLGQGGRKNTIYF
d_gene: -; len: 16; j_gene: TRBJ1-2; abundance: -; v_gene: TRBV19; CDR3nt: TGTGCCAGTAGTGAAGACAGGTGGGCCAAGGCTGGTGGCTACACCTTC; CDR3aa: CASSEDRWAKAGGYTF
d_gene: -; len: 16; j_gene: TRBJ2-7; abundance: -; v_gene: TRBV18; CDR3nt: TGTGCCAGCTCACCAACAGGTCGCGGGAACTACTACGAGCAGTACTTC; CDR3aa: CASSPTGRGNYYEQYF
d_gene: -; len: 15; j_gene: TRBJ2-7; abundance: -; v_gene: TRBV11-2; CDR3nt: TGTGCCAGCAGCTACGGATTTCAGGGATTTCGGGAGCAGTACTTC; CDR3aa: CASSYGFQGFREQYF
d_gene: TRBD1; len: 14; j_gene: TRBJ2-7; abundance: -; v_gene: TRBV4-1; CDR3nt: TGCGCCAGCAGAAGGACAGGGGAGGCCTACGAGCAGTACTTC; CDR3aa: CASRRTGEAYEQYF
d_gene: TRBD1; len: 20; j_gene: TRBJ1-5; abundance: -; v_gene: TRBV10-3; CDR3nt: TGTGCCATCACCAGAGGGGACAGGGGTCGAGACGAGTCAGGCAATCAGCCCCAGCATTTT; CDR3aa: CAITRGDRGRDESGNQPQHF
d_gene: -; len: 17; j_gene: TRBJ2-3; abundance: -; v_gene: TRBV7-9; CDR3nt: TGTGCCAGCAGCTCACCTTTAGACAGCTCTAGCACAGATACGCAGTATTTT; CDR3aa: CASSSPLDSSSTDTQYF
d_gene: -; len: 14; j_gene: TRBJ2-7; abundance: -; v_gene: TRBV9; CDR3nt: TGTGCCAGCAGTGAAACAAGCGGTTCTATCGAGCAGTACTTC; CDR3aa: CASSETSGSIEQYF
d_gene: -; len: 14; j_gene: TRBJ1-2; abundance: -; v_gene: TRBV30; CDR3nt: TGTGCCTGGAGCTATGGAAGGGGAACCCTTGGCTACACCTTC; CDR3aa: CAWSYGRGTLGYTF
d_gene: -; len: 16; j_gene: TRBJ1-5; abundance: -; v_gene: TRBV15; CDR3nt: TGTGCCACCAGCAGAGTGGGGGGGCTTAGCAATCAGCCCCAGCATTTT; CDR3aa: CATSRVGGLSNQPQHF
d_gene: -; len: 15; j_gene: TRBJ2-1; abundance: -; v_gene: TRBV7-2; CDR3nt: TGTGCCAGCAGCTTAGTCGACTTCCTCTACAATGAGCAGTTCTTC; CDR3aa: CASSLVDFLYNEQFF
d_gene: -; len: 16; j_gene: TRBJ2-5; abundance: -; v_gene: TRBV11-2; CDR3nt: TGTGCCAGCAGCTTAAGCACGGGGGAGTACCAAGAGACCCAGTACTTC; CDR3aa: CASSLSTGEYQETQYF
d_gene: -; len: 15; j_gene: TRBJ1-1; abundance: -; v_gene: TRBV28; CDR3nt: TGTGCCAGCAGTTTAAACCCGAGTCTGGAGACTGAAGCTTTCTTT; CDR3aa: CASSLNPSLETEAFF
d_gene: TRBD2; len: 14; j_gene: TRBJ2-7; abundance: once; v_gene: TRBV7-9; CDR3nt: TGTGCCAGCAGCTTTAAGGGAGGGCCCTACGAGCAGTACTTC; CDR3aa: CASSFKGGPYEQYF
d_gene: TRBD1; len: 13; j_gene: TRBJ2-2; abundance: -; v_gene: TRBV29-1; CDR3nt: TGCAGCGTCGGACAGGGGAACACCGGGGAGCTGTTTTTT; CDR3aa: CSVGQGNTGELFF